A single sample is the source of the 8 T cell receptor beta chains below, sequenced in a study of blood T cell repertoires in COVID-19. This table comes from immunoSEQ multiplex PCR, and its TCRdb copy is limited to in-frame clones, with some not included. The repertoire includes 150,000 or so clones, 60% to 80% of them detected once, and roughly 2.9% sits in the top ten. Specimen: PBMCs or T cells enriched from blood (not recorded which). The receptors derive from a woman in her forties or fifties who had recovered from COVID-19.

V and J are TRBV5-4 and TRBJ2-1, with 9 nucleotides matching TRBD1. The germline V gene encodes CDR1 SGHNT and CDR2 YYREEE (reference sequence). Losses at the gene ends were 3 bases for V and 9 bases for J; bases not matched to a gene: 7. The CDR3 runs to 14 residues. This CDR3 is CASSSPGQGGEQFF. The CDR3 DNA is TGTGCCAGCAGCTCCCCGGGACAGGGAGGTGAGCAGTTCTTC. Full variable domain (remainder filled in from reference TRBV5-4 and TRBJ2-1): ETGVTQSPTHLIKTRGQQVTLRCSSQSGHNTVSWYQQALGQGPQFIFQYYREEENGRGNFPPRFSGLQFPNYSSELNVNALELDDSALYLCASSSPGQGGEQFFGPGTRLTVL.

The gene calls are TRBV6-5 and TRBJ1-2, with D maybe TRBD1 (5 bases). V was shortened by 5 bases and J by 8 bases, with 15 bases between the two germline ends. Germline lookup yields CDR1 MNHEY and CDR2 SVGAGI. The CDR3 covers 13 residues. The CDR3 loop reads CASSMGLTGGYTF. In DNA form, the CDR3 reads TGTGCCAGCAGTATGGGCCTTACAGGAGGCTACACCTTC.

The chain is built from TRBV6-5 and TRBJ2-7; D is perhaps TRBD2 (6 bases). The V and J ends lost 6 bases and 7 bases respectively, with 13 bases between them. CDR3 length: 12 residues. Germline values: CDR1 MNHEY, CDR2 SVGAGI. CDR3 residues: CASSPMAGEQYF. Written as DNA, the CDR3 is TGTGCCAGCAGCCCGATGGCGGGGGAGCAGTACTTC.

V usage is TRBV2 and J usage is TRBJ1-1; 7 bases fit TRBD1. The CDR3 loop spans 15 amino acids. The V gene end was trimmed by 6 bases and the J gene end by 3 bases; junction bases not matched to a gene: 10. The V gene's germline CDR1 is SNHLY and CDR2 FYNNEI. Here the CDR3 DNA reads TGTGCCAGCAGGGCTCTGAGGGGGCGGGACACTGAAGCTTTCTTT. Protein sequence: CASRALRGRDTEAFF.

The chain combines TRBV27 with TRBJ1-1; D remains ambiguous. V was pared by 3 bases and J by 7 bases, with 6 bases between. Germline V lookup: CDR1 MNHEY, CDR2 SMNVEV (reference sequence). The CDR3 is 11 residues long. CDR3 coding DNA: TGTGCCAGCAGTTTTGCGGGTGAAGCTTTCTTT. It specifies CASSFAGEAFF.

The genes are TRBV7-9 and TRBJ2-1; TRBD1 matches at 9 bases. CDR1 and CDR2 from the germline V gene are SEHNR and FQNEAQ (reference sequence). The CDR3 covers 16 residues. V was pared by 5 bases and J by 8 bases, with 13 bases of the junction left unmatched. CDR3 region: CASSHRYRGRWDEQFF. Written as DNA, the CDR3 is TGTGCCAGCAGCCACCGATACAGGGGGCGCTGGGATGAGCAGTTCTTC.

The V and J genes are TRBV2 and TRBJ1-5; D ambiguous. The V and J ends lost 0 bases and 11 bases respectively, with 14 bases between them. The V gene's germline CDR1 is SNHLY and CDR2 FYNNEI. This CDR3 is built from 14 residues. The CDR3 spells CASSEALSRLAQHF. The CDR3 coding sequence is TGTGCCAGCAGTGAAGCGCTGTCCCGTTTAGCCCAGCATTTT.

V and J are TRBV5-1 and TRBJ2-1; TRBD2 aligns across 10 bases. CDR3 length: 15 amino acids. After removal of 7 bases from V and 0 bases from J, the junction contained 4 bases not matched to a gene. Germline-derived CDR1 and CDR2 are SGHRS and YFSETQ. The CDR3 region has the DNA TGCGCCAGCCGACTAGCGGGTCTCTCCTACAATGAGCAGTTCTTC. Protein: CASRLAGLSYNEQFF.